These 29 T cell receptor beta chains originate from one sample sequenced in a study of blood T cell repertoires in COVID-19. The method was immunoSEQ multiplex PCR; TCRdb's version includes in-frame clones alone and lacks a portion of them. This repertoire shows roughly 79,000 clones, about 90% found once; its top ten account for over 4%. Sequenced material: peripheral blood. The receptors derive from a middle-aged man with active COVID-19.

The genes are TRBV6-6 and TRBJ2-2; 9 bases agree with TRBD2. There are 14 residues in the CDR3. Germline V gives CDR1 MNHNY, CDR2 SVGAGI (reference sequence). Trimming at V came to 5 bases and at J to 13 bases, leaving 11 bases not matched to a gene. CDR3 nucleotides: TGTGCCAGCAGTCCGGGACTAGCCCCTGATGTGCTGTTTTTT. Residues: CASSPGLAPDVLFF.

V and J are TRBV11-3 and TRBJ2-1, with 11 bases identical to TRBD2. Germline CDR1 SGHNT, CDR2 YENEEA. With V trimmed by 2 bases and J by 7 bases, 4 bases remained unmatched. This CDR3 is 15 amino acids long. The CDR3 nucleotides read TGTGCCAGCAGCTTACTAGCGGGAGGATATAATGAGCAGTTCTTC. Translation: CASSLLAGGYNEQFF. Looking up the rest from reference TRBV11-3 and TRBJ2-1 gives the full variable domain: EAGVVQSPRYKIIEKKQPVAFWCNPISGHNTLYWYLQNLGQGPELLIRYENEEAVDDSQLPKDRFSAERLKGVDSTLKIQPAELGDSAVYLCASSLLAGGYNEQFFGPGTRLTVL.

Only a few counts were recorded for this clone. The CDR3 region has the DNA TGTGCCAGCAGTGAAGGGGGACTAGCGGGAGTCGAGCAGTACTTC. Protein sequence: CASSEGGLAGVEQYF. The chain links TRBV2 to TRBJ2-7, with 14 bases aligning to TRBD2. This CDR3 is 15 amino acids long. Germline V gene data show CDR1 as SNHLY and CDR2 as FYNNEI. The ends lost 1 base at V and 6 bases at J; junction bases unmatched: 2.

The J gene is TRBJ2-2, the V gene TRBV19; possibly TRBD2 for D (6 bases). The germline V gene encodes CDR1 LNHDA and CDR2 SQIVND (reference sequence). The CDR3 spans 15 residues. Trimming removed 4 bases at V and 2 bases at J, with 11 bases between. CDR3 sequence: CASSSLALNTGELFF. The CDR3 nucleotides are TGTGCCAGTAGTAGCCTAGCGCTAAACACCGGGGAGCTGTTTTTT.

This rearrangement joins TRBV27 to TRBJ2-1; 12 nucleotides align to TRBD2. The J segment lost 4 bases and the V segment lost 3 bases, leaving 7 bases of the junction unmatched. Germline V CDR1 and CDR2: MNHEY, SMNVEV (reference sequence). The CDR3 is 17 residues long. The CDR3 nucleotides read TGTGCCAGCAGTTTCCTAGCGGGAGGGACCGGTTACAATGAGCAGTTCTTC. This codes for CASSFLAGGTGYNEQFF.

This chain links TRBV2 with TRBJ1-5, with D possibly being TRBD1 (6 bases). CDR3 length: 16 amino acids. Germline V gene data show CDR1 as SNHLY and CDR2 as FYNNEI. V was trimmed by 8 bases and J by 3 bases, leaving 20 bases between them. CDR3 loop: CASSWLGQGPNQPQHF. CDR3 DNA sequence: TGTGCCAGCTCGTGGCTGGGCCAGGGGCCCAATCAGCCCCAGCATTTT.

The V call is TRBV12-5, the J call TRBJ1-1, with TRBD1 identical over 7 bases. Germline CDR1 is LGHNT and CDR2 is FRNRAP. There are 14 residues in the CDR3. With V trimmed by 1 base and J by 4 bases, 3 bases remained unmatched. CDR3 in DNA: TGTGCTAGTGGTTTGGGTACAGGGGTCACTGAAGCTTTCTTT. It codes for CASGLGTGVTEAFF.

J is TRBJ2-1 and V is TRBV29-1; the D gene is possibly TRBD1 (6 bases). This CDR3 is built from 16 residues. The V gene lost 3 bases and the J gene lost 3 bases, with 18 bases spanning the gap. Germline CDR1 SQVTM, CDR2 ANQGSEA. The CDR3 DNA follows: TGCAGCGTTGACGGCTCGTGGGGCAGGGGCTACAATGAGCAGTTCTTC. It specifies CSVDGSWGRGYNEQFF.

The chain employs TRBV6-2 or TRBV6-3 and TRBJ2-3; D possibly corresponds to TRBD2 (6 bases). V dropped 0 bases and J dropped 2 bases, with 12 bases sitting between them. CDR3 length: 16 amino acids. CDR1 is MNHEY and CDR2 is SVGEGT in the germline V gene. The CDR3, as DNA: TGTGCCAGCAGTTACTCTGCGGGGCCCCTCACAGATACGCAGTATTTT. Encoded protein: CASSYSAGPLTDTQYF.

This chain uses TRBV27 with TRBJ2-2; D is ambiguous. V dropped 1 base and J dropped 6 bases, with 6 bases sitting between them. Looked up from germline, CDR1 is MNHEY and CDR2 is SMNVEV (reference sequence). This CDR3 region has 13 residues. CDR3 amino acids: CASSLFAAGELFF. The CDR3 nucleotides read TGTGCCAGCAGTTTATTTGCGGCCGGGGAGCTGTTTTTT.

The chain is built from TRBV20-1 and TRBJ2-1, with TRBD1 matching 7 bases. The V gene's germline CDR1 is DFQATT and CDR2 SNEGSKA (reference sequence). The CDR3 is 12 residues long. V lost 3 bases to trimming and J lost 8 bases; unmatched junction nucleotides: 4. The CDR3 is CSASDRVHEQFF. DNA of the CDR3: TGCAGTGCTAGTGACAGGGTCCATGAGCAGTTCTTC.

This clone was observed a single time. The V and J genes are TRBV3-1 (or the pseudogene TRBV3-2) and TRBJ2-7, with a weak D call TRBD1 (5 bases). The CDR3 loop spans 16 amino acids. Germline-derived CDR1 and CDR2 are LGHDT and YNNKEL (reference sequence). V lost 3 bases and J 0 bases, leaving 15 bases between the germline ends. The CDR3 coding sequence is TGTGCCAGCAGCCATGGAACTGCAGGGATCTCCTACGAGCAGTACTTC. Translation: CASSHGTAGISYEQYF.

This chain uses TRBV14 with TRBJ1-1; no firm D call. V was pared by 1 base and J by 6 bases, with 9 bases between. Looked up from germline, CDR1 is SGHDN and CDR2 is FVKESK. The CDR3 consists of 13 residues. The CDR3 reads CASSQVEGSEAFF. The CDR3 coding sequence is TGTGCCAGCAGCCAAGTCGAGGGCTCTGAAGCTTTCTTT.

The chain is built from TRBV4-1 and TRBJ2-3; 12 positions match TRBD2. This CDR3 region has 18 residues. The ends lost 1 base at V and 6 bases at J; junction bases unmatched: 11. Germline V lookup: CDR1 MGHRA, CDR2 YSYEKL. The CDR3 DNA reads TGCGCCAGCAGCCAAGTGGCTAGCGGGAGGGCCTTTTCCGATACGCAGTATTTT. Amino acids: CASSQVASGRAFSDTQYF.

V is TRBV7-3 and J is TRBJ2-3; 8 nucleotides line up with TRBD1. This CDR3 has 14 residues. Trimming removed 3 bases from V and 6 bases from J; junction bases left unmatched: 5. Germline-derived CDR1 and CDR2 are SGHTA and FQGTGA. CDR3 region: CASSLQGAMDTQYF. CDR3 DNA: TGTGCCAGCAGCTTGCAGGGGGCCATGGATACGCAGTATTTT. The whole variable domain, remainder taken from reference TRBV7-3 and TRBJ2-3, is GAGVSQTPSNKVTEKGKYVELRCDPISGHTALYWYRQSLGQGPEFLIYFQGTGAADDSGLPNDRFFAVRPEGSVSTLKIQRTERGDSAVYLCASSLQGAMDTQYFGPGTRLTVL.

The rearrangement links TRBV10-3 to TRBJ2-7, with D perhaps TRBD2 (5 bases). This CDR3 contains 15 residues. Germline loops: CDR1 ENHRY, CDR2 SYGVKD. Between the trimmed V and J ends, which lost 3 bases and 0 bases, there was a span of 12 bases. CDR3 in amino acids: CAISDSAGGSYEQYF. DNA of the CDR3: TGTGCCATCAGTGACAGTGCGGGTGGCTCCTACGAGCAGTACTTC.

V is TRBV6-5 and J is TRBJ1-1; possibly TRBD1 for D (5 bases). The CDR3 contains 13 residues. The V gene lost 10 bases and the J gene lost 2 bases, with 14 bases spanning the gap. Germline CDR1 is MNHEY and CDR2 is SVGAGI. The CDR3 nucleotides are TGTGCCACAACAGGAGGGAGAAACACTGAAGCTTTCTTT. Translated, it gives CATTGGRNTEAFF.

This sequence joins TRBV27 and TRBJ2-1, with 10 bases matching TRBD2. The ends lost 7 bases at V and 7 bases at J; junction bases unmatched: 16. The CDR3 spans 17 residues. From germline, CDR1 is MNHEY and CDR2 SMNVEV (reference sequence). CDR3 sequence: CASNTFPGLARGNEQFF. The CDR3 region has the DNA TGTGCCAGCAATACTTTCCCGGGACTAGCGAGAGGGAATGAGCAGTTCTTC.

The chain has TRBV5-1 and TRBJ2-5, with TRBD2 identical over 9 bases. V lost 1 base and J lost 0; bases outside the gene matches: 4. The CDR3 consists of 16 residues. Per the germline V gene, CDR1 is SGHRS and CDR2 is YFSETQ. CDR3 sequence (DNA): TGCGCCAGCAGCTTGTCTACTAGCGGGTACCAAGAGACCCAGTACTTC. Amino acid sequence: CASSLSTSGYQETQYF.

The chain is built from TRBV6-5 and TRBJ2-3; D perhaps matches TRBD1 (5 bases). The CDR3 totals 15 residues. V gave up 8 bases and J gave up 6 bases, with 21 bases separating them. Germline V gives CDR1 MNHEY, CDR2 SVGAGI. CDR3 coding DNA: TGTGCCAGCGACCCCTTGGGCAGGGTATCTGATACGCAGTATTTT. Translated, it gives CASDPLGRVSDTQYF.

The J gene is TRBJ2-2, the V gene TRBV11-2; 13 positions match TRBD2. V lost 0 bases to trimming and J lost 7 bases; unmatched junction nucleotides: 5. The CDR3 consists of 17 residues. Germline CDR1 reads SGHAT; CDR2 reads FQNNGV. This chain's CDR3 is CASSLDPWTSGSGELFF. CDR3 coding DNA: TGTGCCAGCAGCTTAGATCCTTGGACTAGCGGGAGCGGGGAGCTGTTTTTT.

The chain recombines TRBV5-4 with TRBJ1-1; TRBD1 matches 8 bases. CDR3 length: 15 amino acids. Germline lookup yields CDR1 SGHNT and CDR2 YYREEE (reference sequence). V lost 4 bases, J lost 3 bases, and 8 bases stayed unmatched. The CDR3 DNA is TGTGCCAGCAGCACCAGGGGGCGTGGGGACACTGAAGCTTTCTTT. This translates into CASSTRGRGDTEAFF.

The V and J genes are TRBV5-1 and TRBJ1-4, with 10 bases identical to TRBD1. The CDR3 runs 17 residues. The germline V gene encodes CDR1 SGHRS and CDR2 YFSETQ. The V gene end was trimmed by 4 bases and the J gene end by 7 bases; junction bases not matched to a gene: 13. The CDR3 nucleotides read TGCGCCAGCAGCCTGGCGCCGGGACAGGGGAGGGGTGAAAAACTGTTTTTT. Encoded protein: CASSLAPGQGRGEKLFF.

In nucleotides, the CDR3 is TGTGCCAGCAGTGCGGACTTCACTTTCACAGATACGCAGTATTTT. Its translation: CASSADFTFTDTQYF. The V call is TRBV2, the J call TRBJ2-3; D is perhaps TRBD2 (5 bases). V was shortened by 4 bases and J by 2 bases, with 13 bases between the two germline ends. Germline assignment: CDR1 SNHLY and CDR2 FYNNEI. The CDR3 has 15 residues.

This chain connects TRBV2 to TRBJ2-7; 7 bases line up with TRBD1. CDR1 is SNHLY, CDR2 FYNNEI, per germline. CDR3 length: 14 amino acids. The V gene end was trimmed by 6 bases and the J gene end by 0 bases; junction bases not matched to a gene: 5. This CDR3 reads CASRMDRSSYEQYF. DNA of the CDR3: TGTGCCAGCAGGATGGACAGGAGCTCCTACGAGCAGTACTTC.

The chain's CDR3 is CASSLGGIGADTQYF. CDR3 nucleotides: TGTGCCAGCAGCTTAGGCGGGATCGGGGCAGATACGCAGTATTTT. The chain couples TRBV7-6 to TRBJ2-3, with D perhaps matching TRBD2 (6 bases). This CDR3 is built from 15 residues. Deletions cut 1 base from V and 4 bases from J, with 12 bases between. The germline V gene encodes CDR1 SGHVS and CDR2 FNYEAQ.

This chain connects TRBV14 to TRBJ2-1; 9 bases match TRBD1. CDR3 length: 22 residues. Germline assignment: CDR1 SGHDN and CDR2 FVKESK. V dropped 4 bases and J dropped 3; count of bases not matched to a gene: 25. The CDR3 sequence is CASSPSSSPGQGYAKLYNEQFF. The CDR3 DNA is TGTGCCAGCAGCCCATCCTCTTCTCCGGGACAGGGATACGCTAAACTCTACAATGAGCAGTTCTTC. The variable domain in full, completed from reference TRBV14 and TRBJ2-1, reads EAGVTQFPSHSVIEKGQTVTLRCDPISGHDNLYWYRRVMGKEIKFLLHFVKESKQDESGMPNNRFLAERTGGTYSTLKVQPAELEDSGVYFCASSPSSSPGQGYAKLYNEQFFGPGTRLTVL.

This clone occurred a few times. J is TRBJ2-7 and V is TRBV12-5; TRBD1 agrees at 7 bases. The CDR3 is 15 amino acids. V trimming: 6 bases; J trimming: 4 bases; junction bases outside the gene matches: 12. From germline, CDR1 is LGHNT and CDR2 FRNRAP. The CDR3 DNA reads TGTGCTAGTGGCCGCGTTCGGGACAGAAGTTACGAGCAGTACTTC. Amino acid sequence: CASGRVRDRSYEQYF.

This clone appeared a few times. The gene calls are TRBV19 and TRBJ2-4; TRBD2 agrees at 12 bases. Trimming took 3 bases from V and 0 from J; bases not matched to a gene: 6. From germline, CDR1 is LNHDA and CDR2 SQIVND (reference sequence). CDR3 length: 18 residues. CDR3 bases: TGTGCCAGTAGTATTCCTAGCGGGAGGGATATAGCCAAAAACATTCAGTACTTC. This codes for CASSIPSGRDIAKNIQYF. The variable domain in full, completed from reference TRBV19 and TRBJ2-4, reads DGGITQSPKYLFRKEGQNVTLSCEQNLNHDAMYWYRQDPGQGLRLIYYSQIVNDFQKGDIAEGYSVSREKKESFPLTVTSAQKNPTAFYLCASSIPSGRDIAKNIQYFGAGTRLSVL.